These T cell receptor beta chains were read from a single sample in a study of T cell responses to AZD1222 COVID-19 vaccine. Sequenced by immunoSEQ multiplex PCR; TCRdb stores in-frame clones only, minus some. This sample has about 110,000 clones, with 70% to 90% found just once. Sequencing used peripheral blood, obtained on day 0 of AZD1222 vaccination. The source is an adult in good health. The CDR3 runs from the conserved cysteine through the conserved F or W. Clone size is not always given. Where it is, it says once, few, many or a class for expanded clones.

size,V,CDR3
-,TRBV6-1,CASSVLWEPREGNQPQHF
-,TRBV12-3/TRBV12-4,CASSTRGYNEQFF
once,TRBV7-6,CASSLAGGGGYTF
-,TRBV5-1,CASSLLAGGKYEQYF
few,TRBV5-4,CASSFPGQGDGYTF
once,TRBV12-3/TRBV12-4,CASSKRQGDEQYF
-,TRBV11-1,CASSGRDYEQYF
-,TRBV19,CASRTDRGVYGYTF
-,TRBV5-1,CASSGGQEGNEQFF
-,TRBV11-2,CASSLGFRGRTGELFF
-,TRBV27,CASRTANTEAFF
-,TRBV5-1,CASSPGTVLTYGYTF
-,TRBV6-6,CASSLERGNTGELFF
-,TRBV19,CASIGGVGANVLTF
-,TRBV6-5,CATHRESIGELFF
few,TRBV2,CASMGVSVGAGEPQHF
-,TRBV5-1,CASSLWGGASNYGYTF
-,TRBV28,CASRWDRGYNEQFF
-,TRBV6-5,CASSRQGAGGNTIYF
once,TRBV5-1,CASRIDTSSRTEAFF
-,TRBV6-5,CASRPQGGNTEAFF
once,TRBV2,CASRDGQGEGNTIYF
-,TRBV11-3,CASSRQVNTEAFF
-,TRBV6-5,CASITDRESYGYTF
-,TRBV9,CASSVGGGRGNEQFF
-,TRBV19,CASSGQPQGSGEKLFF
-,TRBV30,CAWSVSGEKLFF
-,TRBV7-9,CASSKSRAGGPTDTQYF
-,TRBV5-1,CASSLGLQGPEKLFF
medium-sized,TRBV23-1,CASSQYDPTFF
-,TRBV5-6,CASSLAGTDTQYF
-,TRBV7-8,CASTPGQPNTEAFF
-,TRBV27,CASGTGDWEKLFF
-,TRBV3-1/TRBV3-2,CASSQEATGSTQYF
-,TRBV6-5,CASSTGSSYNEQFF
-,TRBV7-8,CASSPQSPGGENQPQHF
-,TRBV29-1,CSVGVNEKLFF